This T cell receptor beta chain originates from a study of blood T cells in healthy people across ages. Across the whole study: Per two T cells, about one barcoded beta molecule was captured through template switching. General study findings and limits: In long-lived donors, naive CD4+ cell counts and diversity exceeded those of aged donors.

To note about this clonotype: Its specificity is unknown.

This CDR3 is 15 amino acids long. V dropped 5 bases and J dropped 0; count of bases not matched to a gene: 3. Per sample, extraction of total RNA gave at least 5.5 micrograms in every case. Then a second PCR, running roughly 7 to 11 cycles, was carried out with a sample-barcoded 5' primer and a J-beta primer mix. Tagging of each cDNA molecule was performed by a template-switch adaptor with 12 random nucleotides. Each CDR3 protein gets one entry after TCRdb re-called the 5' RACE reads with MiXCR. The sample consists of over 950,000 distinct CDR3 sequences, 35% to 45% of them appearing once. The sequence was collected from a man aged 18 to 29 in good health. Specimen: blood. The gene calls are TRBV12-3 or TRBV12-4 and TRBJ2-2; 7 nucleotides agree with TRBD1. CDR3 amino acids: CASSDRVPNTGELFF. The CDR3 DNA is TGTGCCAGCAGTGACAGGGTACCGAACACCGGGGAGCTGTTTTTT.